The 31 T cell receptor beta chains reported below all come from one sample, sequenced in a study of vaccination and CD4 T cells after COVID-19. CD4+ T cells that had been cultured provided DNA sequenced with the Oncomine TCR Beta short-read assay. TCRdb re-called the PCR reads through MiXCR, storing one row per CDR3 protein. The data contain about 4,800 distinct CDR3 sequences, more than 65% of them singletons. Their target antigens are unknown. This sample's treatment: roughly 11-day PBMC culture with coronavirus spike peptide pools or control peptides (ViraFEST assay). Sequencing was carried out using CD4+ T cells from blood, cultured in vitro. The receptor set was obtained from a human donor who had recovered from COVID-19.

The chain combines TRBV20-1 with TRBJ1-5; D is unresolved. From germline, CDR1 is DFQATT and CDR2 SNEGSKA (reference sequence). With 0 bases removed from V and 4 bases from J, the gap between germline ends came to 22 bases. This CDR3 has 18 amino acids. The DNA for the CDR3 is TGCAGTGCTAGAGATCCGAACGCCCTCGGAGGAAAAAATCAGCCCCAGCATTTT. Protein sequence: CSARDPNALGGKNQPQHF.

The chain combines TRBV12-3 or TRBV12-4 with TRBJ1-2, with unresolved D. V was pared by 0 bases and J by 0 bases, with 5 bases between. The CDR3 has 14 amino acids. DNA for the CDR3: TGTGCCAGCAGTTTAGCTGGTCCTAACTATGGCTACACCTTC. Translation gives CASSLAGPNYGYTF.

This clonotype was observed a handful of times. The chain couples TRBV7-2 to TRBJ1-3; a weak D match, TRBD1 (5 bases). The CDR3 runs to 14 residues. V lost 1 base to trimming and J lost 12 bases, with 16 bases between them. Germline V lookup: CDR1 SGHTA, CDR2 FQGNSA. The CDR3 DNA follows: TGTGCCAGCAGCTTAGACAGACAGTCCTCCGACATATATTTT. As protein: CASSLDRQSSDIYF. The full variable domain, completed using reference TRBV7-2 and TRBJ1-3, is GAGVSQSPSNKVTEKGKDVELRCDPISGHTALYWYRQSLGQGLEFLIYFQGNSAPDKSGLPSDRFSAERTGGSVSTLTIQRTQQEDSAVYLCASSLDRQSSDIYFGEGSWLTVV.

The rearrangement links TRBV20-1 to TRBJ1-2; D is possibly TRBD1 (6 bases). V lost 0 bases to trimming and J lost 5 bases, with 13 bases between them. Germline CDR1 reads DFQATT; CDR2 reads SNEGSKA (reference sequence). This CDR3 comprises 14 residues. The CDR3 spells CSAREPQGGYGYTF. The CDR3 nucleotides are TGCAGTGCTAGAGAACCACAGGGAGGTTATGGCTACACCTTC.

As to this clonotype: This likely stems from a read error, as it lies one base from a far larger clone. The gene calls are TRBV7-2 and TRBJ1-1, with a possible D match to TRBD1 (5 bases). Germline values: CDR1 SGHTA, CDR2 FQGNSA. The CDR3 is made up of 16 amino acids. V lost 3 bases to trimming and J lost 2 bases, with 16 bases between them. CDR3 residues: CASSLSDQGDNTEAFF. In DNA form, the CDR3 reads TGTGCCAGCAGCTTGAGTGATCAGGGTGACAACACTGAAGCTTTCTTT.

The chain joins TRBV20-1 to TRBJ1-6, with 8 bases lining up with TRBD1. This CDR3 is built from 13 residues. Germline CDR1 and CDR2: DFQATT and SNEGSKA (reference sequence). Germline trimming cut 6 bases from V and 7 bases from J; bases unmatched to any gene: 5. The CDR3 sequence: CSAPDRGNSPLHF. CDR3 in DNA: TGCAGTGCCCCCGACAGGGGAAATTCACCCCTCCACTTT.

The J gene is TRBJ2-3, the V gene TRBV20-1; TRBD2 agrees at 12 bases. The CDR3 covers 14 residues. Unmatched junction bases numbered 5, after V lost 4 bases and J lost 6 bases. CDR1 and CDR2 (germline): DFQATT, SNEGSKA (reference sequence). As DNA, the CDR3 is TGCAGTGCTACCCTAGCGGGGGGGCTTGATACGCAGTATTTT. Amino acid sequence: CSATLAGGLDTQYF.

The chain uses TRBV6-1 and TRBJ1-6; TRBD1 aligns across 10 bases. V trimming: 5 bases; J trimming: 7 bases; junction bases outside the gene matches: 5. Germline values: CDR1 MNHNS, CDR2 SASEGT. The CDR3 spans 15 residues. The CDR3 region is CASSPWGQGNSPLHF. The DNA of the CDR3 is TGTGCCAGCAGTCCCTGGGGACAGGGGAATTCACCCCTCCACTTT.

This rearrangement joins TRBV7-2 to TRBJ1-5; a possible D gene is TRBD1 (6 bases). V dropped 1 base and J dropped 8 bases, with 9 bases sitting between them. This CDR3 has 13 residues. CDR1 is SGHTA, CDR2 FQGNSA, per germline. The DNA for the CDR3 is TGTGCCAGCAGCTTAGGGGGGCCTGAGCCCCAGCATTTT. Its protein product is CASSLGGPEPQHF.

This clonotype was recorded once. The gene calls are TRBV30 and TRBJ1-6, with D perhaps TRBD1 (5 bases). The CDR3 runs to 13 residues. V dropped 8 bases and J dropped 10 bases, with 18 bases sitting between them. CDR1 GTSNPN and CDR2 SVGIG come from the germline V gene (reference sequence). The CDR3 sequence: CANEGLVGSPLHF. In DNA form, the CDR3 reads TGTGCCAACGAGGGGTTAGTCGGCTCACCCCTCCACTTT.

The rearrangement links TRBV6-4 to TRBJ1-6; 7 bases map to TRBD1. CDR3 length equals 13 residues. J gave up 10 bases and V 6 bases, and 6 bases lay outside the gene matches. CDR1 is MRHNA and CDR2 is SNTAGT in the germline V gene. The CDR3 region is CASRETGTSPLHF. The CDR3 nucleotides read TGTGCCAGCAGGGAGACAGGGACGTCACCCCTCCACTTT.

V usage is TRBV6-1 and J usage is TRBJ1-1; weak D call: TRBD1 (5 bases). V was clipped by 6 bases and J by 6 bases, with 11 bases between them. Germline V gene sequence: CDR1 MNHNS, CDR2 SASEGT. This CDR3 comprises 12 residues. The CDR3 sequence is CASRGVKAEAFF. The CDR3 DNA reads TGTGCCAGCAGAGGGGTAAAGGCTGAAGCTTTCTTT.

The rearrangement joins TRBV21-1 to TRBJ2-5; no check of the table's D call, TRBD1, against the DNA was made. TRBV21-1 constitutes a pseudogene. This CDR3 comprises 15 residues. This CDR3 reads CASSKAQDNQETQYF. For the CDR3, the DNA is TGTGCCAGCAGCAAAGCGCAGGACAACCAAGAGACCCAGTACTTC.

J is TRBJ1-5 and V is TRBV6-2 or TRBV6-3; TRBD1 agrees at 10 bases. The V gene end was trimmed by 6 bases and the J gene end by 6 bases; junction bases not matched to a gene: 2. This CDR3 contains 13 residues. The V gene's germline CDR1 is MNHEY and CDR2 SVGEGT. The CDR3 nucleotides read TGTGCCAGCAGGGGGACAGGGGTTCAGCCCCAGCATTTT. It codes for CASRGTGVQPQHF.

This chain connects TRBV27 to TRBJ1-5; no reliable D call. Germline V gene data show CDR1 as MNHEY and CDR2 as SMNVEV (reference sequence). Trimming cost V 5 bases and J 1 base, with 12 bases left between them. There are 15 residues in the CDR3. This chain's CDR3 is CASSLAARSNQPQHF. In DNA, the CDR3 is TGTGCCAGCAGTCTTGCGGCTCGGAGCAATCAGCCCCAGCATTTT.

This sequence joins TRBV5-6 and TRBJ2-5; D is possibly TRBD2 (5 bases). The germline CDR1 and CDR2 sequences are SGHDT and YYEEEE. The ends were cut back, 0 bases at V and 9 bases at J, with 15 bases in the middle. The CDR3 spans 14 residues. The CDR3 is CASSLVWASRPQYF. DNA of the CDR3: TGTGCCAGCAGCTTGGTTTGGGCTAGCAGGCCCCAGTACTTC.

V usage is TRBV7-9 and J usage is TRBJ2-1; D is possibly TRBD1 or TRBD2 (5 bases each). From germline, CDR1 is SEHNR and CDR2 FQNEAQ (reference sequence). The CDR3 is 17 residues long. The V gene lost 5 bases and the J gene lost 0 bases, with 17 bases spanning the gap. The CDR3 DNA reads as TGTGCCAGCAGCGTCCCGAGGGGCACGAGCTCCTACAATGAGCAGTTCTTC. Its translation: CASSVPRGTSSYNEQFF.

The chain is built from TRBV11-3 and TRBJ2-5; 12 positions match TRBD2. Trimming removed 5 bases from V and 7 bases from J; junction bases left unmatched: 11. Germline V gene lookup returns CDR1 SGHNT and CDR2 YENEEA. This CDR3 has 16 residues. In DNA, the CDR3 is TGTGCCAGCAGCCTTGCTAGCGGGAGGGCATTCGTGACCCAGTACTTC. Translated: CASSLASGRAFVTQYF. Together with reference TRBV11-3 and TRBJ2-5, the CDR3 gives the full variable domain: EAGVVQSPRYKIIEKKQPVAFWCNPISGHNTLYWYLQNLGQGPELLIRYENEEAVDDSQLPKDRFSAERLKGVDSTLKIQPAELGDSAVYLCASSLASGRAFVTQYFGPGTRLLVL.

This clonotype appeared a few times. This rearrangement joins TRBV20-1 to TRBJ1-2, with 11 bases that match TRBD1. Germline lookup yields CDR1 DFQATT and CDR2 SNEGSKA (reference sequence). With 5 bases clipped from V and 8 bases from J, the junction kept 10 bases outside the gene matches. The length of the CDR3 is 14 residues. The CDR3 DNA sequence: TGCAGTGCTGGACAGGGGGCGTTGGGGGGCGGCTACACCTTC. Its translation is CSAGQGALGGGYTF.

This clonotype was picked up a small number of times. V gene TRBV20-1 combines with J gene TRBJ1-2; D is perhaps TRBD1 (6 bases). V was clipped by 1 base and J by 2 bases, with 8 bases between them. The CDR3 sequence is 13 residues long. In germline, CDR1 is DFQATT, CDR2 SNEGSKA (reference sequence). CDR3: CSARAGQNYGYTF. CDR3 in DNA: TGCAGTGCTAGAGCTGGACAGAACTATGGCTACACCTTC.

The V call is TRBV24-1, the J call TRBJ2-7, with a tentative D call TRBD1 (6 bases). The CDR3 length is 14 residues. Trimming left V 4 bases short and J 3 bases short, with 12 bases between. Germline V gene data show CDR1 as KGHDR and CDR2 as SFDVKD. The CDR3 DNA reads as TGTGCCACCAGTGACACAGGGCGCGGCTACGAGCAGTACTTC. Its protein product is CATSDTGRGYEQYF.

The chain recombines TRBV19 with TRBJ1-1; TRBD1 agrees at 9 bases. Trimming at V came to 5 bases and at J to 6 bases, leaving 10 bases not matched to a gene. This CDR3 comprises 15 residues. Germline CDR1 and CDR2: LNHDA and SQIVND (reference sequence). In DNA, the CDR3 is TGTGCCAGTAGTCCCATACAGGGGGCGCCAGCTGAAGCTTTCTTT. Translated: CASSPIQGAPAEAFF. The whole variable domain, filled in from reference TRBV19 and TRBJ1-1, reads DGGITQSPKYLFRKEGQNVTLSCEQNLNHDAMYWYRQDPGQGLRLIYYSQIVNDFQKGDIAEGYSVSREKKESFPLTVTSAQKNPTAFYLCASSPIQGAPAEAFFGQGTRLTVV.

This clonotype ranks as medium-sized. The chain has TRBV7-9 and TRBJ1-6; 10 positions match TRBD1. CDR3 size: 14 residues. Germline trimming cut 5 bases from V and 8 bases from J; bases unmatched to any gene: 3. Looked up from germline, CDR1 is SEHNR and CDR2 is FQNEAQ (reference sequence). CDR3 DNA: TGTGCCAGCAGCCCTGGGACAGGGGATTCACCCCTCCACTTT. Amino acids: CASSPGTGDSPLHF. Full variable domain (missing parts from reference TRBV7-9 and TRBJ1-6): DTGVSQNPRHKITKRGQNVTFRCDPISEHNRLYWYRQTLGQGPEFLTYFQNEAQLEKSRLLSDRFSAERPKGSFSTLEIQRTEQGDSAMYLCASSPGTGDSPLHFGNGTRLTVT.

In nucleotides, the CDR3 is TGTGCCAGCAGCCCCAGGACAGGAGACAATGAGCAGTTCTTC. Translating gives CASSPRTGDNEQFF. J is TRBJ2-1 and V is TRBV7-9, with 7 bases identical to TRBD1. The V gene's germline CDR1 is SEHNR and CDR2 FQNEAQ (reference sequence). The V gene end was trimmed by 5 bases and the J gene end by 5 bases; junction bases not matched to a gene: 6. This CDR3 has 14 amino acids.

The J gene is TRBJ2-5, the V gene TRBV7-9; D possibly corresponds to TRBD2 (6 bases). CDR1 is SEHNR, CDR2 FQNEAQ, per germline (reference sequence). There are 15 residues in the CDR3. V lost 1 base and J lost 5, with 14 bases in between. CDR3 region: CASSLVRGRGETQYF. The CDR3 nucleotides are TGTGCCAGCAGCTTAGTAAGGGGTCGGGGGGAGACCCAGTACTTC.

The chain has TRBV27 and TRBJ2-1; TRBD2 agrees at 9 bases. The germline V gene encodes CDR1 MNHEY and CDR2 SMNVEV (reference sequence). V lost 0 bases to trimming and J lost 2 bases; unmatched junction nucleotides: 5. The CDR3 contains 17 residues. DNA of the CDR3: TGTGCCAGCAGTTTATCGCCCAGCGGGAGGCCCTACAATGAGCAGTTCTTC. Translation: CASSLSPSGRPYNEQFF.

The V and J genes are TRBV5-4 and TRBJ2-5; 8 nucleotides agree with TRBD2. CDR1 SGHNT and CDR2 YYREEE come from the germline V gene (reference sequence). The CDR3 length is 14 residues. V was pared by 0 bases and J by 7 bases, with 5 bases of the junction left unmatched. CDR3 nucleotides: TGTGCCAGCAGCTTGGACGGCCGGGGGGGGACCCAGTACTTC. Protein sequence: CASSLDGRGGTQYF.

The count of this clonotype is one. The chain combines TRBV7-9 with TRBJ1-2; no definite D call. Germline V gene lookup returns CDR1 SEHNR and CDR2 FQNEAQ (reference sequence). The CDR3 totals 13 residues. Trimming left V 5 bases short and J 6 bases short, with 13 bases between. The CDR3 region has the DNA TGTGCCAGCAGCCCCGCCGTGGCGCATGGCTACACCTTC. This translates into CASSPAVAHGYTF.

The V gene is TRBV15, the J gene TRBJ1-6, with D unclear. The V end lost 3 bases, the J end lost 7 bases, and 13 bases lay between the germline ends. Germline loops: CDR1 LNHNV, CDR2 YYDKDF (reference sequence). This CDR3 contains 15 residues. This chain's CDR3 is CATSRVGDNNSPLHF. CDR3 nucleotides: TGTGCCACCAGCAGGGTTGGGGATAACAATTCACCCCTCCACTTT.

The rearrangement uses TRBV7-8 and TRBJ1-2; perhaps TRBD1 as D (6 bases). The CDR3 loop spans 14 amino acids. From germline, CDR1 is SGHVS and CDR2 FQNEAQ. V was trimmed by 1 base and J by 6 bases, leaving 12 bases between them. The CDR3 region has the DNA TGTGCCAGCAGCTTAGGCCCGGGGGCCCATGGCTACACCTTC. Amino acids: CASSLGPGAHGYTF.

CDR3 sequence: CASSPPTALDYNEQFF. In DNA, the CDR3 is TGTGCCAGCAGCCCACCAACAGCCCTAGATTACAATGAGCAGTTCTTC. The chain uses TRBV7-6 and TRBJ2-1; no firm D call. The CDR3 is 16 amino acids. Germline CDR1 reads SGHVS; CDR2 reads FNYEAQ. V lost 5 bases to trimming and J lost 4 bases, with 18 bases between them.